Below are 2 T cell receptor beta chains sequenced from a single sample in a study of blood T cell repertoires in COVID-19. TCRdb's table, derived via immunoSEQ multiplex PCR, lists solely in-frame clones and lacks some. This table holds some 30,000 clones, 65% to 90% found once. Input material: peripheral blood. These receptors were collected from a man between 70 and 80 years old with active COVID-19.

This rearrangement joins TRBV6-5 to TRBJ2-7, with 8 bases lining up with TRBD1. Trimming removed 6 bases from V and 2 bases from J; junction bases left unmatched: 6. The germline CDR1 and CDR2 sequences are MNHEY and SVGAGI. The CDR3 sequence is 14 residues long. CDR3 protein: CASSFGTGTYEQYF. The CDR3 DNA is TGTGCCAGCAGCTTTGGGACAGGAACCTACGAGCAGTACTTC.

The genes are TRBV28 and TRBJ1-1, with 9 bases fitting TRBD1. In germline, CDR1 is MDHEN, CDR2 SYDVKM. CDR3 length: 15 amino acids. After removal of 7 bases from V and 4 bases from J, the junction contained 10 bases not matched to a gene. The CDR3 DNA reads as TGTGCCAGCACCCGGTCCCGGGACAGGGTCACTGAAGCTTTCTTT. It specifies CASTRSRDRVTEAFF.